Listed below are T cell receptor beta chains from one sample, sequenced in a study of CD8+ T cells in alopecia areata. This table comes from immunoSEQ multiplex PCR, and its TCRdb copy is limited to in-frame clones, with some not included. The table lists about 150,000 clones, approximately 65% of them singletons. Sequenced: CD8+ T cells sorted from blood. The receptors were gathered from a human donor in good health. Each CDR3 is given with its conserved first and last residue. Each record gives: V gene, J gene, clone size, D gene, CDR3 protein, CDR3 DNA. The D gene is left open where the match is weak. Rows give clone size only sometimes, using once, few, many, or a class for an expanded clone.

>TRBV19|TRBJ2-5|NA|NA
CASSIANGETQYF
TGTGCCAGTAGTATAGCGAACGGGGAGACCCAGTACTTC
>TRBV2|TRBJ2-7|few|NA
CALLSGELDEQYF
TGTGCCTTACTGTCCGGGGAGTTGGACGAGCAGTACTTC
>TRBV5-1|TRBJ2-7|few|NA
CASSGGSGSFYEQYF
TGCGCCAGCAGCGGTGGATCCGGCAGCTTCTACGAGCAGTACTTC
>TRBV5-1|TRBJ2-1|NA|TRBD2
CASSLFASGNDRNRNEQFF
TGCGCCAGCAGCTTGTTCGCTAGCGGGAATGATAGGAACAGGAATGAGCAGTTCTTC
>TRBV7-2|TRBJ2-3|NA|TRBD2
CASSLFLAGDTQYF
TGTGCCAGCAGCTTATTCCTAGCGGGAGATACGCAGTATTTT
>TRBV13|TRBJ2-7|NA|NA
CASSLDGGTYEQYF
TGTGCCAGCAGCTTAGACGGGGGTACCTACGAGCAGTACTTC
>TRBV29-1|TRBJ1-2|NA|NA
CSAPDLTGYGYTF
TGCAGCGCCCCCGATCTAACAGGGTATGGCTACACCTTC
>TRBV23-1|TRBJ1-5|few|NA
CASGSQGGSNQPQHF
TGCGCCAGCGGATCGCAGGGCGGTAGCAATCAGCCCCAGCATTTT
>TRBV5-6|TRBJ2-5|NA|TRBD1
CASSLVLTGAQETQYF
TGTGCCAGCAGCTTGGTCTTGACAGGGGCACAAGAGACCCAGTACTTC
>TRBV10-2|TRBJ2-1|few|NA
CASSESWYNEQFF
TGCGCCAGCAGTGAGTCGTGGTACAATGAGCAGTTCTTC
>TRBV2|TRBJ2-4|few|TRBD2
CASVTSDIQYF
TGTGCCAGCGTGACTAGCGACATTCAGTACTTC
>TRBV13|TRBJ2-1|NA|NA
CASTPMGDVRNEQFF
TGTGCCAGCACCCCCATGGGGGACGTACGCAATGAGCAGTTCTTC
>TRBV7-9|TRBJ2-3|many|TRBD2
CAGREGLGVDTQYF
TGTGCCGGGCGGGAGGGCCTCGGAGTAGATACGCAGTATTTT
>TRBV7-9|TRBJ1-4|NA|NA
CASSLEANEKLFF
TGTGCCAGCAGCCTGGAGGCTAATGAAAAACTGTTTTTT
>TRBV27|TRBJ2-5|once|NA
CASSPNQETQYF
TGTGCCAGCAGTCCCAACCAAGAGACCCAGTACTTC
>TRBV7-6|TRBJ2-1|NA|TRBD2
CASSPTSGRAIEQFF
TGTGCCAGCAGCCCAACTAGCGGGAGGGCCATTGAGCAGTTCTTC
>TRBV7-9|TRBJ2-1|NA|TRBD1
CASSSSGQGDNEQFF
TGTGCCAGCAGCTCATCGGGACAGGGTGACAATGAGCAGTTCTTC
>TRBV2|TRBJ2-2|NA|NA
CASSDTGELFF
TGTGCCAGCAGTGACACCGGGGAGCTGTTTTTT
>TRBV27|TRBJ1-2|NA|NA
CASLGRVASGYTF
TGTGCCAGCCTCGGCAGGGTGGCTAGCGGCTACACCTTC
>TRBV5-1|TRBJ2-7|NA|NA
CASSGEIYEQYF
TGCGCCAGCAGCGGGGAAATCTACGAGCAGTACTTC
>TRBV6-6|TRBJ1-2|NA|NA
CASSFRTDSNYGYTF
TGTGCCAGCAGTTTTCGGACAGACTCTAACTATGGCTACACCTTC